This is a list of T cell receptor beta chains from one sample in a study of blood T cell repertoires in COVID-19. Profiled with immunoSEQ multiplex PCR; TCRdb holds only in-frame clones, not every one. The sample has over 150,000 clones, 80% to 90% seen once; the top ten hold 3% to 4.5%. The sequenced sample consisted of peripheral blood. These receptors were taken from a woman in her fifties or sixties who had recovered from COVID-19. Both conserved end residues are part of each CDR3. Each record gives: D gene, J gene, clone size, V gene, CDR3 DNA, CDR3 protein. The D gene is left open where the match is weak. Clone size is not always given. Where it is, it says once, few, many or a class for expanded clones.

d_call: NA
j_call: TRBJ1-2
clone_size: NA
v_call: TRBV4-1
cdr3_nt: TGCGCCAGCAGCCAAGATCGCGGGGCAGCGGGATATGGCTACACCTTC
cdr3_aa: CASSQDRGAAGYGYTF

d_call: NA
j_call: TRBJ2-4
clone_size: NA
v_call: TRBV29-1
cdr3_nt: TGCAGCGCCCGCGACTCTGGGGCCAAAAACATTCAGTACTTC
cdr3_aa: CSARDSGAKNIQYF

d_call: NA
j_call: TRBJ1-2
clone_size: NA
v_call: TRBV11-2
cdr3_nt: TGTGCCAGCAGCCAGTTCGGGGGGGTGGACTATGGCTACACCTTC
cdr3_aa: CASSQFGGVDYGYTF

d_call: NA
j_call: TRBJ2-3
clone_size: NA
v_call: TRBV12-3/TRBV12-4
cdr3_nt: TGTGCCAGCAGTTTAGGCCAGGCAGATACGCAGTATTTT
cdr3_aa: CASSLGQADTQYF

d_call: NA
j_call: TRBJ2-7
clone_size: few
v_call: TRBV28
cdr3_nt: TGTGCCAGTGCGGGGAGCCCAACCTACGAGCAGTACTTC
cdr3_aa: CASAGSPTYEQYF

d_call: TRBD1
j_call: TRBJ2-2
clone_size: few
v_call: TRBV19
cdr3_nt: TGTGCCAGTAGTTCTCTAAGATTGACAGGGCCCGGGGAGCTGTTTTTT
cdr3_aa: CASSSLRLTGPGELFF

d_call: TRBD1
j_call: TRBJ1-5
clone_size: NA
v_call: TRBV18
cdr3_nt: TGTGCCAGCTCACCACCGGGGGACAGGGGCAATCAGCCCCAGCATTTT
cdr3_aa: CASSPPGDRGNQPQHF

d_call: NA
j_call: TRBJ2-7
clone_size: NA
v_call: TRBV10-1
cdr3_nt: TGCGCCAGCGGCCCCCTCACAGAGACCCCCCCCTACGAGCAGTACTTC
cdr3_aa: CASGPLTETPPYEQYF

d_call: TRBD2
j_call: TRBJ2-5
clone_size: NA
v_call: TRBV5-1
cdr3_nt: TGCGCCAGCAGCCCGGGACTAGCAGAGACCCAGTACTTC
cdr3_aa: CASSPGLAETQYF

d_call: TRBD1
j_call: TRBJ1-1
clone_size: NA
v_call: TRBV28
cdr3_nt: TGTGCCAGCAGTTCATCCGACAGGGGCGCTTTCTTT
cdr3_aa: CASSSSDRGAFF

d_call: NA
j_call: TRBJ2-7
clone_size: NA
v_call: TRBV28
cdr3_nt: TGTGCCAGCAGTTTACCCGCGTCCTACGAGCAGTACTTC
cdr3_aa: CASSLPASYEQYF

d_call: NA
j_call: TRBJ1-4
clone_size: NA
v_call: TRBV12-3/TRBV12-4
cdr3_nt: TGTGCCAGCAGTCCGGGGGGAGAAAAACTGTTTTTT
cdr3_aa: CASSPGGEKLFF

d_call: NA
j_call: TRBJ1-2
clone_size: NA
v_call: TRBV6-2/TRBV6-3
cdr3_nt: TGTGCCAGCAGTTACTCGCCAGAACACTATGGCTACACCTTC
cdr3_aa: CASSYSPEHYGYTF

d_call: NA
j_call: TRBJ2-2
clone_size: NA
v_call: TRBV12-2
cdr3_nt: TGTGCAAGTCGCTTATATACCCCCAGTGACACCGGGGAGCTGTTTTTT
cdr3_aa: CASRLYTPSDTGELFF

d_call: TRBD2
j_call: TRBJ2-2
clone_size: once
v_call: TRBV9
cdr3_nt: TGTGCCAGCAGCCCGGGAGGTAGGGGTGCGAACACCGGGGAGCTGTTTTTT
cdr3_aa: CASSPGGRGANTGELFF

d_call: NA
j_call: TRBJ1-5
clone_size: few
v_call: TRBV6-5
cdr3_nt: TGTGCCAGCAGAAGGGAGGGGAATCAGCCCCAGCATTTT
cdr3_aa: CASRREGNQPQHF

d_call: NA
j_call: TRBJ1-1
clone_size: NA
v_call: TRBV7-9
cdr3_nt: TGTGCCAGCAGACCGACCGGGAGGTCCACTGAAGCTTTCTTT
cdr3_aa: CASRPTGRSTEAFF

d_call: TRBD2
j_call: TRBJ2-3
clone_size: NA
v_call: TRBV7-9
cdr3_nt: TGTGCCAGCAGCTTATCAGCGGGGGCGCAAACCACAGATACGCAGTATTTT
cdr3_aa: CASSLSAGAQTTDTQYF

d_call: NA
j_call: TRBJ2-2
clone_size: NA
v_call: TRBV7-5
cdr3_nt: TGTGTCAGAAGCTCGTCGTCGGACTTAGCGAACACCGGGGAGCTGTTTTTT
cdr3_aa: CVRSSSSDLANTGELFF

d_call: TRBD1
j_call: TRBJ1-2
clone_size: NA
v_call: TRBV29-1
cdr3_nt: TGCAGCGTTGAAGACCCGTGGGGACAGATAGGAGTTAACTATGGCTACACCTTC
cdr3_aa: CSVEDPWGQIGVNYGYTF

d_call: TRBD2
j_call: TRBJ2-1
clone_size: NA
v_call: TRBV28
cdr3_nt: TGTGCCAGCAGCGGACTAGCGGGGGGAGACAATGAGCAGTTCTTC
cdr3_aa: CASSGLAGGDNEQFF

d_call: TRBD1
j_call: TRBJ1-5
clone_size: NA
v_call: TRBV18
cdr3_nt: TGTGCCAGCTCACCAGTCCCGGGACAGGGTGACCAGCCCCAGCATTTT
cdr3_aa: CASSPVPGQGDQPQHF

d_call: NA
j_call: TRBJ2-7
clone_size: NA
v_call: TRBV5-4
cdr3_nt: TGTGCCAGCAGCTTGGAACCGGGGGGCACCTCCTACGAGCAGTACTTC
cdr3_aa: CASSLEPGGTSYEQYF

d_call: NA
j_call: TRBJ2-7
clone_size: NA
v_call: TRBV5-5
cdr3_nt: TGTGCCAGCAGCAGGGGGACCTACTCCTACGAGCAGTACTTC
cdr3_aa: CASSRGTYSYEQYF

d_call: TRBD1
j_call: TRBJ2-7
clone_size: NA
v_call: TRBV7-9
cdr3_nt: TGTGCCAGCAGCTCCAGACAGGGGGATCCTCGAGGCTATGAGCAGTACTTC
cdr3_aa: CASSSRQGDPRGYEQYF

d_call: TRBD2
j_call: TRBJ2-3
clone_size: NA
v_call: TRBV27
cdr3_nt: TGTGCCAGCAGAATGTTTAGCGGGCTAGCGGGGGGTGGTACGCAGTATTTT
cdr3_aa: CASRMFSGLAGGGTQYF

d_call: TRBD2
j_call: TRBJ2-3
clone_size: NA
v_call: TRBV5-4
cdr3_nt: TGTGCCAGCGGGTCCGGGGAGCGGGGGGGCATTACGCAGTATTTT
cdr3_aa: CASGSGERGGITQYF

d_call: NA
j_call: TRBJ1-4
clone_size: NA
v_call: TRBV12-3/TRBV12-4
cdr3_nt: TGTGCCAGCAGTTTATCGGCGGGCGAAAAACTGTTTTTT
cdr3_aa: CASSLSAGEKLFF

d_call: NA
j_call: TRBJ2-3
clone_size: few
v_call: TRBV5-1
cdr3_nt: TGCGCCAGCAGCTTGGCCTCGGCAGGAGGGGCAGATACGCAGTATTTT
cdr3_aa: CASSLASAGGADTQYF

d_call: TRBD2
j_call: TRBJ2-3
clone_size: NA
v_call: TRBV6-6
cdr3_nt: TGTGCCAGCAAGTCTAGCGGGGGGGCTAGTGCAGATACGCAGTATTTT
cdr3_aa: CASKSSGGASADTQYF

d_call: TRBD1
j_call: TRBJ2-7
clone_size: NA
v_call: TRBV18
cdr3_nt: TGTGCCAGCTCACCACCCGTCTCGGGACAGGGTTTGAGCGAGCAGTACTTC
cdr3_aa: CASSPPVSGQGLSEQYF

d_call: TRBD1
j_call: TRBJ1-2
clone_size: NA
v_call: TRBV4-2
cdr3_nt: TGTGCCAGCAGCCCCGACAGGGACGGCTACACCTTC
cdr3_aa: CASSPDRDGYTF

d_call: TRBD1
j_call: TRBJ1-6
clone_size: NA
v_call: TRBV19
cdr3_nt: TGTGCCAGTAGTATACCCCTACAGGGGAGTTCACCCCTCCACTTT
cdr3_aa: CASSIPLQGSSPLHF

d_call: NA
j_call: TRBJ2-7
clone_size: once
v_call: TRBV28
cdr3_nt: TGTGCCAGCAGTTTTCGGGGTCTTGGGTACGAGCAGTACTTC
cdr3_aa: CASSFRGLGYEQYF